This T cell receptor (beta chain) was observed in a study of T cell responses to AZD1222 COVID-19 vaccine. Across the whole study: Doses given second, at about 4 or about 12 weeks, were pooled. General study points: A reported finding is that nearly half of spike-specific TCRs target unmutated variant regions.

In the case of this clone: Antigen specificity is unknown.

With 6 bases removed from V and 7 bases from J, the gap between germline ends came to 19 bases. Germline assignment: CDR1 LNHDA and CDR2 SQIVND (reference sequence). The CDR3 spans 14 residues. Produced via immunoSEQ multiplex PCR; TCRdb's table is partial and in-frame only. The sample consists of 110,000 to 150,000 clones, roughly 90% of them appearing once. Sample: peripheral blood, taken on day 0 of AZD1222 vaccination. The receptor's source is an adult in good health. This chain joins TRBV19 and TRBJ2-7; maybe TRBD2 (6 bases). The CDR3 DNA follows: TGTGCCAGTAGGCAGGAGGGAAGGTCGGGGGAGCAGTACTTC. Translating gives CASRQEGRSGEQYF.